The rows below give T cell receptor beta chains drawn from one sample of a study of beta chain features in type 1 diabetes. Using immunoSEQ multiplex PCR, the repertoire was profiled, and TCRdb retains in-frame clones only, with some absent. Here the sample spans about 240,000 clones, around 26% being singletons. Sequenced input: central memory CD4+ T cells from blood. These receptors were taken from a young man in good health. Both conserved end residues are part of each CDR3. Each record gives: D gene, V gene, clone size, J gene, CDR3 DNA, CDR3 protein. D genes are given only for firm matches. Clone sizes are given selectively: once, few, many, or a class where the clone is expanded.

TRBD1	TRBV7-9	-	TRBJ2-7	TGTGCCAGCAGATCCGGGACAGGGGTGTACGAGCAGTACTTC	CASRSGTGVYEQYF
-	TRBV30	few	TRBJ2-3	TGTGCCTGGACTGTACTGGGGACTCTGACAGATACGCAGTATTTT	CAWTVLGTLTDTQYF
-	TRBV25-1	few	TRBJ1-1	TGTGCCAGCCCTTGTGGGTTCATGAACACTGAAGCTTTCTTT	CASPCGFMNTEAFF
-	TRBV7-2	-	TRBJ2-7	TGTGCCAGCAGCCTCGAACTAGGTTCCCAGTACTTC	CASSLELGSQYF
-	TRBV9	once	TRBJ1-6	TGTGCCAGCAGCGTAGATGTGGTTGAGTCACCCCTCCACTTT	CASSVDVVESPLHF
TRBD1	TRBV6-5	-	TRBJ2-7	TGTGCCAGCAGCCCACCGGGACAGGGCACCGACGAGCAGTACTTC	CASSPPGQGTDEQYF
TRBD2	TRBV11-3	few	TRBJ2-1	TGTGCCAGCAGCTTAGATTCGGGGGGCTCCTACAATGAGCAGTTCTTC	CASSLDSGGSYNEQFF
-	TRBV13	-	TRBJ2-1	TGTGCCAGCAGCTTAGGGGCGGGTTCCTACAATGAGCAGTTCTTC	CASSLGAGSYNEQFF
TRBD2	TRBV5-1	few	TRBJ2-1	TGCGCCAGCAGCTTGGCCTCGCTAGCGGGGATGAGTGAGCAGTTCTTC	CASSLASLAGMSEQFF
-	TRBV9	few	TRBJ1-1	TGTGCCAGCAGCGAACGGGGCCTGAACACTGAAGCTTTCTTT	CASSERGLNTEAFF
TRBD1	TRBV5-1	many	TRBJ1-1	TGCGCCAGCAGCTTGGAAGCGACAGGGTTGAACACTGAAGCTTTCTTT	CASSLEATGLNTEAFF
-	TRBV7-2	-	TRBJ2-3	TGTGCCAGCAGCCCCGAGGGGTCTAGCACAGATACGCAGTATTTT	CASSPEGSSTDTQYF
-	TRBV2	few	TRBJ2-1	TGTGCCAGCAGTGAATTCGCGTACAATGAGCAGTTCTTC	CASSEFAYNEQFF
-	TRBV7-9	-	TRBJ2-1	TGTGCCAGCAGCCCCAGCGGGACACCGTGGAATGAGCAGTTCTTC	CASSPSGTPWNEQFF